This TCR beta chain comes out of a study of blood T cells in healthy people across ages. Through a sample-barcoded 5' primer and a J-beta primer mix, a second PCR was run for roughly 6 to 11 cycles. All samples yielded 2.5 million or more CDR3-containing paired-end reads. TCRdb reprocessed the 5' RACE reads with MiXCR, giving one entry per CDR3 protein. Found here are approximately 1.5 million distinct CDR3 sequences, 34% of them singletons; the top ten hold approximately 10%. General study results and limits: Estimated diversity that came from one million T cells was considered an underestimate.

CDR1 is LGHNA and CDR2 is YNFKEQ in the germline V gene. This CDR3 comprises 12 residues. The authors isolated at least 7 million PBMCs per sample. Samples each yielded at least 5.5 micrograms of total RNA. As to this clonotype: The antigen remains undetermined. Sequence at one end of the junction differs from germline and may be a read error.

The specimen was blood. The rearrangement links TRBV4-2 to TRBJ2-1, with TRBD2 as a possible D gene (7 bases). This receptor was identified in a woman aged 25 to 39 in good health. The CDR3 region has the DNA TGTGCCTGCAGCCAGGGAGGGGGTGAGCAGTTCTTC. It is translated as CACSQGGGEQFF.